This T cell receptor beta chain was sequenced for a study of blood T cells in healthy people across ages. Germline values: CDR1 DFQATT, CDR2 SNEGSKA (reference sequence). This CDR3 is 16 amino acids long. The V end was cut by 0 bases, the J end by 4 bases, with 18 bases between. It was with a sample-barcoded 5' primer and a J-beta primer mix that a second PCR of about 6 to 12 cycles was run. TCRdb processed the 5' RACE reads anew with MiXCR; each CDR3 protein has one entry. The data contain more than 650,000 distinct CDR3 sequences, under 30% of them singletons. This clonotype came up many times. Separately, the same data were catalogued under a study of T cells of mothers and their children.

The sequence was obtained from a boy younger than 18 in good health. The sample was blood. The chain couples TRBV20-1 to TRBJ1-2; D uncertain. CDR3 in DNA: TGCAGTGCTAGAGATCTAGAGACCGTCGATTTCTATGGCTACACCTTC. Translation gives CSARDLETVDFYGYTF.